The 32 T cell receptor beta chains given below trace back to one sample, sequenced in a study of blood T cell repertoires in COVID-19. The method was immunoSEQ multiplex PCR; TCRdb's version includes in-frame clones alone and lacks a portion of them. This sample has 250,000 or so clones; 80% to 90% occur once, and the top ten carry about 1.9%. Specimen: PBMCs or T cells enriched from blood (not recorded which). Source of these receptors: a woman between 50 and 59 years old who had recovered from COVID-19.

CDR3 amino acids: CASSQDVVAGSNTGELFF. The CDR3 DNA reads as TGTGCCAGCAGCCAAGATGTGGTAGCGGGTTCGAACACCGGGGAGCTGTTTTTT. This chain connects TRBV4-2 to TRBJ2-2, with 7 bases matching TRBD2. With 0 bases clipped from V and 0 bases from J, the junction kept 7 bases outside the gene matches. This CDR3 region has 18 residues. Looked up from germline, CDR1 is LGHNA and CDR2 is YNFKEQ.

The CDR3, as DNA: TGTGCCAGTAGTACTCAGGGGAGACGCAATGAAAAACTGTTTTTT. It yields the protein CASSTQGRRNEKLFF. The genes are TRBV19 and TRBJ1-4, with a possible D match to TRBD1 (6 bases). CDR3 length: 15 residues. V was cut by 4 bases and J by 5 bases, with 14 bases left in between. CDR1 is LNHDA and CDR2 is SQIVND in the germline V gene (reference sequence). The full variable domain, with the rest looked up from reference TRBV19 and TRBJ1-4, is DGGITQSPKYLFRKEGQNVTLSCEQNLNHDAMYWYRQDPGQGLRLIYYSQIVNDFQKGDIAEGYSVSREKKESFPLTVTSAQKNPTAFYLCASSTQGRRNEKLFFGSGTQLSVL.

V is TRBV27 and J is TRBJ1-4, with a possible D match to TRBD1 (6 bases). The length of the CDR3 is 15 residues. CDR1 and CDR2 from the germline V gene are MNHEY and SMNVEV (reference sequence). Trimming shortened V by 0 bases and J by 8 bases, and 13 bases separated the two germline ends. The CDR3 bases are TGTGCCAGCAGTTTATCCCCGACAGGCGTGGAAAAACTGTTTTTT. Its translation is CASSLSPTGVEKLFF.

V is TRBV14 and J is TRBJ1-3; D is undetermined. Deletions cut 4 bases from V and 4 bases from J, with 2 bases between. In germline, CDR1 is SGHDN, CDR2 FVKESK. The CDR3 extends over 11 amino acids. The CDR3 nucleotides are TGTGCCAGCAGCCTAGGAAACACCATATATTTT. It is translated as CASSLGNTIYF.

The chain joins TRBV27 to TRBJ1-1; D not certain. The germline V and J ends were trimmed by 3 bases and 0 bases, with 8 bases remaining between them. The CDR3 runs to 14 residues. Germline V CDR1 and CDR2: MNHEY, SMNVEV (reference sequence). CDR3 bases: TGTGCCAGCAGTTTTAGAGCGATGAACACTGAAGCTTTCTTT. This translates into CASSFRAMNTEAFF.

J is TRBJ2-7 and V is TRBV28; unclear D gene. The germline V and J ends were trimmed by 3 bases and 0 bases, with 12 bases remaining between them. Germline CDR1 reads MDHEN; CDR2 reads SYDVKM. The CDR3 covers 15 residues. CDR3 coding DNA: TGTGCCAGCAGTTTGTTCCAGCGTCCCTCCTACGAGCAGTACTTC. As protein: CASSLFQRPSYEQYF.

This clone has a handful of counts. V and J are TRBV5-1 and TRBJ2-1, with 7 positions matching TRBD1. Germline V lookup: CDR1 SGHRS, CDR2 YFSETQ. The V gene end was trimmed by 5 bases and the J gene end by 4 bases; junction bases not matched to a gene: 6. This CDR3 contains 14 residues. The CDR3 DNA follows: TGCGCCAGCAGGGGACAGAAGTTTTACAATGAGCAGTTCTTC. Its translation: CASRGQKFYNEQFF.

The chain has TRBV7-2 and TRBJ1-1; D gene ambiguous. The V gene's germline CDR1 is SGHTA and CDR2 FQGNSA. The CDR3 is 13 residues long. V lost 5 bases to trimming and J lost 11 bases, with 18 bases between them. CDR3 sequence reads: CASSVEGGAGAFF. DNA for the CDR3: TGTGCCAGCAGCGTTGAAGGCGGCGCCGGGGCTTTCTTT.

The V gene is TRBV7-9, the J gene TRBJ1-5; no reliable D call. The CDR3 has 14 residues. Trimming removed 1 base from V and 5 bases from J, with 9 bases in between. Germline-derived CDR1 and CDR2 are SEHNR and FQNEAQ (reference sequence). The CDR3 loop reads CASSLGWGDQPQHF. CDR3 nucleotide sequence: TGTGCCAGCAGCTTAGGGTGGGGAGATCAGCCCCAGCATTTT.

This CDR3 is CASSNDKDYGYTF. DNA for the CDR3: TGCGCCAGCAGTAACGACAAGGACTATGGCTACACCTTC. The V gene is TRBV10-1, the J gene TRBJ1-2; no clear D gene. The V end was cut by 5 bases, the J end by 3 bases, with 10 bases between. The CDR3 consists of 13 residues. Germline lookup yields CDR1 WNHNN and CDR2 SYGVQD (reference sequence).

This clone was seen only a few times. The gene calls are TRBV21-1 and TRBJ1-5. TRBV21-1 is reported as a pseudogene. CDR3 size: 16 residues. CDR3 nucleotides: TGTGCCAGCAGCAAAGGCGGGGGGGATAGCAATCAGCCCCAGCATTTT. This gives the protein CASSKGGGDSNQPQHF.

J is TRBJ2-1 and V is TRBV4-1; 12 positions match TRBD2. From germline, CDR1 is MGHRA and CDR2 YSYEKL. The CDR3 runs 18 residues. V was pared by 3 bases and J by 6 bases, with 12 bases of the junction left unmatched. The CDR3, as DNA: TGCGCCAGCAGCCACCCCGGAGGCCCTAGCGGGAGGGGCAATGAGCAGTTCTTC. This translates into CASSHPGGPSGRGNEQFF.

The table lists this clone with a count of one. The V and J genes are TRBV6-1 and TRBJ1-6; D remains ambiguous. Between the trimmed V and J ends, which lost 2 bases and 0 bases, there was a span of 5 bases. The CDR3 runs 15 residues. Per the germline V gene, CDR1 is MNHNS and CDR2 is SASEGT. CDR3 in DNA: TGTGCCAGCAGTGAACCCGTCTCCTATAATTCACCCCTCCACTTT. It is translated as CASSEPVSYNSPLHF.

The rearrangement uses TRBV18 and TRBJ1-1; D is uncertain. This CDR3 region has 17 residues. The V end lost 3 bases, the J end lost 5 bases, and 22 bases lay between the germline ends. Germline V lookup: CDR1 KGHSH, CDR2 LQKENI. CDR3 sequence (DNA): TGTGCCAGCTCACCGTCCACCTCGGCGGGGTTGTGGACTGAAGCTTTCTTT. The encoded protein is CASSPSTSAGLWTEAFF.

This CDR3 is CASSHTDRGRAGELFF. CDR3 in DNA: TGTGCCAGCAGCCATACGGACAGGGGGCGGGCCGGGGAGCTGTTTTTT. The chain uses TRBV3-1 (or the pseudogene TRBV3-2) and TRBJ2-2; TRBD1 matches 11 bases. V gave up 3 bases and J gave up 6 bases; unmatched junction bases: 6. CDR3 length: 16 amino acids. Germline CDR1 reads LGHDT; CDR2 reads YNNKEL (reference sequence).

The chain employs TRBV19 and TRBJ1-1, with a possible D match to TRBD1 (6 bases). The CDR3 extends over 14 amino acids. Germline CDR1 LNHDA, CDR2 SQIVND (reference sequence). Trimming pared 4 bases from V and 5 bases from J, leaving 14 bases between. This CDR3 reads CASSTLGGATEAFF. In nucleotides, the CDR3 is TGTGCCAGTAGTACCCTAGGGGGGGCAACTGAAGCTTTCTTT.

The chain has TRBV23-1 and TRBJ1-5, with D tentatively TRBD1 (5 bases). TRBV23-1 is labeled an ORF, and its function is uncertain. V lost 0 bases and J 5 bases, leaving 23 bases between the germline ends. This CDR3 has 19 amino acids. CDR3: CASSQSTLPAGAGDQPQHF. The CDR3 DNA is TGCGCCAGCAGTCAATCAACTCTCCCTGCCGGGGCGGGAGATCAGCCCCAGCATTTT.

The DNA for the CDR3 is TGTGCCAGCAGCCAATCCCGGACAGGGAAGGAGACCCAGTACTTC. Its protein is CASSQSRTGKETQYF. The chain has TRBV4-2 and TRBJ2-5; TRBD1 agrees at 8 bases. V trimming: 2 bases; J trimming: 5 bases; junction bases outside the gene matches: 7. Germline V gene data show CDR1 as LGHNA and CDR2 as YNFKEQ. This CDR3 region has 15 residues.

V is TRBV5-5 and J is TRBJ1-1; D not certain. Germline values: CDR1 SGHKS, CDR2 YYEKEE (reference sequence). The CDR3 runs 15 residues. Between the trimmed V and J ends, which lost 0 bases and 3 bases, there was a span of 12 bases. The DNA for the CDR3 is TGTGCCAGCAGCTTGGTTACAGTCCTATACACTGAAGCTTTCTTT. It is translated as CASSLVTVLYTEAFF.

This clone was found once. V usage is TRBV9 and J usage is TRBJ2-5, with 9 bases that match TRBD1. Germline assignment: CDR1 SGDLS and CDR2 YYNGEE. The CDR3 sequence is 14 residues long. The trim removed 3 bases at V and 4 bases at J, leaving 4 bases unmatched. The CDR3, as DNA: TGTGCCAGCAGCGCACAGGGGGCGGGAGAGACCCAGTACTTC. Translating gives CASSAQGAGETQYF.

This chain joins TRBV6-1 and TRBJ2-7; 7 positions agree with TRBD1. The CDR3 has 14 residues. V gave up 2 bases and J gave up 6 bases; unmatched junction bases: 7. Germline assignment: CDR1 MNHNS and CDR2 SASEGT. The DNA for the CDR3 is TGTGCCAGCAGTGAAAACCCATCAGGGGGCGAGCAGTACTTC. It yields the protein CASSENPSGGEQYF.

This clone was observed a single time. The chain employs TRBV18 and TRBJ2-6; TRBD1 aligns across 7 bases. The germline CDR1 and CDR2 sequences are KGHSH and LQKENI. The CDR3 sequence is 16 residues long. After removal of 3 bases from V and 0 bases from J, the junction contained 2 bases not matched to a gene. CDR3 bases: TGTGCCAGCTCACCCGGACAGGTCTCTGGGGCCAACGTCCTGACTTTC. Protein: CASSPGQVSGANVLTF.

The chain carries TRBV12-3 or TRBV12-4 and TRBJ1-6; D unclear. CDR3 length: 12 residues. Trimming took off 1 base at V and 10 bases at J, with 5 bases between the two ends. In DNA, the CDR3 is TGTGCCAGCAGTTTAGGCGGATCACCCCTCCACTTT. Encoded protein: CASSLGGSPLHF.

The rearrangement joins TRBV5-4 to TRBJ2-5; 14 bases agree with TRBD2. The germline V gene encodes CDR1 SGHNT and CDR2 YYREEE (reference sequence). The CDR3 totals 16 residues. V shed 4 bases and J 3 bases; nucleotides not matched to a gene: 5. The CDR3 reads CASSPPGLAGEETQYF. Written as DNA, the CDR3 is TGTGCCAGCAGCCCTCCGGGACTAGCGGGAGAAGAGACCCAGTACTTC. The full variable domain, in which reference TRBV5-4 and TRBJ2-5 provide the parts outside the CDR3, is ETGVTQSPTHLIKTRGQQVTLRCSSQSGHNTVSWYQQALGQGPQFIFQYYREEENGRGNFPPRFSGLQFPNYSSELNVNALELDDSALYLCASSPPGLAGEETQYFGPGTRLLVL.

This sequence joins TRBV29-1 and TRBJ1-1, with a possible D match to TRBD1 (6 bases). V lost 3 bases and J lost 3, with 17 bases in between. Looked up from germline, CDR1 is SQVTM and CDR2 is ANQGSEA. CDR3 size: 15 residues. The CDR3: CSVEVRGAVHTEAFF. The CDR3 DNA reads TGCAGCGTTGAGGTGCGGGGGGCTGTGCACACTGAAGCTTTCTTT. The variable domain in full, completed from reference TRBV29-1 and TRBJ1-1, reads SAVISQKPSRDICQRGTSLTIQCQVDSQVTMMFWYRQQPGQSLTLIATANQGSEATYESGFVIDKFPISRPNLTFSTLTVSNMSPEDSSIYLCSVEVRGAVHTEAFFGQGTRLTVV.

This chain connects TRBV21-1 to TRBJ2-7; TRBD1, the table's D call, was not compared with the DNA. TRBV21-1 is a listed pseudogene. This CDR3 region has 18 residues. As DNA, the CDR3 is TGTGCCAGCAGCAAATACCTCCTGGGTGGGGCTAGTAACTACGAGCAGTACTTC. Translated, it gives CASSKYLLGGASNYEQYF.

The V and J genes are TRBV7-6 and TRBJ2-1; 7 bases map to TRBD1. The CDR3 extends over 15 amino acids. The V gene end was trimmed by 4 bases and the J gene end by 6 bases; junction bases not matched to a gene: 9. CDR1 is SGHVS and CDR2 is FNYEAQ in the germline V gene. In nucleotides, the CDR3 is TGTGCCAGCAGCTCCAGACAGGGTTTGAGCAATGAGCAGTTCTTC. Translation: CASSSRQGLSNEQFF.

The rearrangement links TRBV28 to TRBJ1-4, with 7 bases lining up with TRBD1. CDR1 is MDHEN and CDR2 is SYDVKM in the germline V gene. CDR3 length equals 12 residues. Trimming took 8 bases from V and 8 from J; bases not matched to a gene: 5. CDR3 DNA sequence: TGTGCCAGCGGACCGGACAGGGAAAAACTGTTTTTT. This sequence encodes CASGPDREKLFF.

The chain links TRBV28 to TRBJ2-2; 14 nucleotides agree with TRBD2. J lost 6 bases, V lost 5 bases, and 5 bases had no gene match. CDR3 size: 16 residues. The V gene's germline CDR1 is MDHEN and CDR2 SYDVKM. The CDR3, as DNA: TGTGCCAGCAGTCCCGGGACTAGCGGGAGCGCCGGGGAGCTGTTTTTT. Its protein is CASSPGTSGSAGELFF.

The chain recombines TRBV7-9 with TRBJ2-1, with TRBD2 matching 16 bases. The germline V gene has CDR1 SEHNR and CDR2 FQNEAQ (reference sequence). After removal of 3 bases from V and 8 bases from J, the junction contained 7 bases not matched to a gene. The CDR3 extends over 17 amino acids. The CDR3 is CASSFGTSGRGTHEQFF. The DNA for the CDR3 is TGTGCCAGCAGCTTTGGGACTAGCGGGAGGGGGACACATGAGCAGTTCTTC.

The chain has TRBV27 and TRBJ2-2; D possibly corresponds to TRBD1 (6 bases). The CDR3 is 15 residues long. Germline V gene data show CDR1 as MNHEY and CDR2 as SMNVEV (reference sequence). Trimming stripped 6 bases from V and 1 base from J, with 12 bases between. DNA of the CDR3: TGTGCCAGCAGCCCGACAGGCCGGAACACCGGGGAGCTGTTTTTT. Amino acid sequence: CASSPTGRNTGELFF.

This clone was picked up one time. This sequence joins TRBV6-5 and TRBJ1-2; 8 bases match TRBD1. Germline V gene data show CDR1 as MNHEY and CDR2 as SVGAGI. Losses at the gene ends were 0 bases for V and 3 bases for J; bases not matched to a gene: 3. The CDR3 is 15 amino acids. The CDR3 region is CASSYSQGGDYGYTF. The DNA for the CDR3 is TGTGCCAGCAGTTACTCACAGGGGGGAGACTATGGCTACACCTTC.